One T cell receptor beta chain is described in this entry. Its antigen is as yet unknown. The data belong to a study of human T cells and chemical hapten exposure. Looking at the study overall: Each week of the roughly 23-week study, patients had diphenylcyclopropenone applied to the scalp. Patients, largely female, had alopecia areata, totalis or universalis.

In germline, CDR1 is MDHEN, CDR2 SYDVKM. V lost 7 bases to trimming and J lost 3 bases; unmatched junction nucleotides: 8. The CDR3 has 14 amino acids. Study-wide results and caveats: Expanded TCR counts at PT1 were positively correlated with the patch test score.

Time point: pre-sensitization, week 0. Treatment specified: therapeutic diphenylcyclopropenone sensitization with weekly scalp DPC. Blood was drawn before each patch test was applied. TCRdb analysed the RACE reads with MiXCR anew, one entry per CDR3 protein. The data show a few hundred thousand distinct CDR3 sequences, 4.5% to 7% seen once. This TCR derives from a woman under 30 with alopecia areata. Some clones in this sample may be carry-over from other donors' samples. The material sequenced was whole blood, taken in connection with sensitization to the hapten diphenylcyclopropenone (DPC). This chain joins TRBV28 and TRBJ2-7; TRBD1 matches at 8 bases. The DNA for the CDR3 is TGTGCCAGCACCCAGGGGGCAATTGTCTACGAGCAGTACTTC. It codes for CASTQGAIVYEQYF.